The 9 T cell receptor beta chains below come from one sample, sequenced in a study of blood T cell repertoires in COVID-19. The method was immunoSEQ multiplex PCR; TCRdb's version includes in-frame clones alone and lacks a portion of them. Of 130,000 to 150,000 clones listed, approximately 81% are singletons. Material: peripheral blood. All receptors come from a human donor in a cohort sampled during active COVID-19.

This clone was seen more than once but under ten times. The chain is built from TRBV27 and TRBJ1-5; tentative D call: TRBD1 (6 bases). CDR1 is MNHEY, CDR2 SMNVEV, per germline (reference sequence). Trimming removed 6 bases at V and 2 bases at J, with 20 bases between. The CDR3 runs to 17 residues. In nucleotides, the CDR3 is TGTGCCAGCAGCCCTCGCAGGGGTGGCGGAGGCAATCAGCCCCAGCATTTT. This translates into CASSPRRGGGGNQPQHF.

This clone was recorded once. V is TRBV18 and J is TRBJ2-4; TRBD1 is a possible D gene (5 bases). This CDR3 has 15 residues. The germline V gene encodes CDR1 KGHSH and CDR2 LQKENI. Trimming removed 2 bases at V and 4 bases at J, with 12 bases between. The CDR3 DNA is TGTGCCAGCTCACCAATTTTATCAGGGAAAAACATTCAGTACTTC. Translated, it gives CASSPILSGKNIQYF.

This clone was seen more than once but under ten times. This rearrangement joins TRBV5-1 to TRBJ2-7; D remains ambiguous. Germline lookup yields CDR1 SGHRS and CDR2 YFSETQ. Trimming pared 0 bases from V and 1 base from J, leaving 8 bases between. This CDR3 has 14 amino acids. CDR3 loop: CASSLDFLSYEQYF. The CDR3 bases are TGCGCCAGCAGCTTGGACTTCTTATCCTACGAGCAGTACTTC. Looking up the rest from reference TRBV5-1 and TRBJ2-7 gives the full variable domain: KAGVTQTPRYLIKTRGQQVTLSCSPISGHRSVSWYQQTPGQGLQFLFEYFSETQRNKGNFPGRFSGRQFSNSRSEMNVSTLELGDSALYLCASSLDFLSYEQYFGPGTRLTVT.

This chain links TRBV4-3 with TRBJ2-7; 12 bases fit TRBD2. The ends lost 0 bases at V and 5 bases at J; junction bases unmatched: 11. The CDR3 totals 18 residues. Germline V gene data show CDR1 as LGHNA and CDR2 as YSLEER. The DNA for the CDR3 is TGCGCCAGCAGCCAAGAGGCGGTGGTGACTAGCGGGAGCAACGAGCAGTACTTC. Translation: CASSQEAVVTSGSNEQYF.

This rearrangement joins TRBV10-2 to TRBJ1-1, with TRBD1 matching 7 bases. The junction had 8 bases not matched to a gene; V was cut back by 6 bases and J by 1 base. The germline gives CDR1 WSHSY, CDR2 SAAADI. The CDR3 consists of 15 residues. In DNA form, the CDR3 reads TGCGCCAGCAGGGTAGACAGGGTAGGGAACACTGAAGCTTTCTTT. This gives the protein CASRVDRVGNTEAFF.

This rearrangement joins TRBV14 to TRBJ2-7, with 9 bases fitting TRBD2. CDR3 size: 14 residues. V trimming: 6 bases; J trimming: 3 bases; junction bases outside the gene matches: 6. CDR1 and CDR2 from the germline V gene are SGHDN and FVKESK. The DNA for the CDR3 is TGTGCCAGCAGTATTAGCGGGGGATTCTACGAGCAGTACTTC. This translates into CASSISGGFYEQYF. Supplemented by reference TRBV14 and TRBJ2-7, the full variable domain reads EAGVTQFPSHSVIEKGQTVTLRCDPISGHDNLYWYRRVMGKEIKFLLHFVKESKQDESGMPNNRFLAERTGGTYSTLKVQPAELEDSGVYFCASSISGGFYEQYFGPGTRLTVT.

This clone occurred a few times. The V and J genes are TRBV6-2 or TRBV6-3 and TRBJ1-5; tentatively, D is TRBD1 (6 bases). V was cut by 5 bases and J by 6 bases, with 23 bases left in between. Germline CDR1 MNHEY, CDR2 SVGEGT. This CDR3 comprises 17 residues. This CDR3 is CASSLPVQGSFGQPQHF. In DNA form, the CDR3 reads TGTGCCAGCAGTCTACCCGTTCAGGGGTCGTTCGGTCAGCCCCAGCATTTT.

The chain employs TRBV4-3 and TRBJ2-3; 11 bases agree with TRBD2. The CDR3 contains 18 residues. With 2 bases clipped from V and 3 bases from J, the junction kept 10 bases outside the gene matches. CDR1 is LGHNA, CDR2 YSLEER, per germline. The CDR3 sequence is CASSQTSGSSVWTDTQYF. CDR3 coding DNA: TGCGCCAGCAGCCAAACTAGCGGGAGTTCAGTATGGACAGATACGCAGTATTTT.

The V call is TRBV7-3, the J call TRBJ2-7; 9 nucleotides line up with TRBD2. Germline V lookup: CDR1 SGHTA, CDR2 FQGTGA. With V trimmed by 1 base and J by 6 bases, 16 bases remained unmatched. The CDR3 has 18 amino acids. CDR3 sequence: CASSLNPPGGGRASEQYF. As DNA, the CDR3 is TGTGCCAGCAGCTTAAATCCCCCTGGGGGCGGGAGGGCTTCCGAGCAGTACTTC.